Sequencing of this T cell receptor beta chain was carried out in a study of cytomegalovirus exposure and HLA in healthy donors. About this clone: The target antigen is unknown.

TCRdb's copy holds only in-frame clones and misses some; the assay was immunoSEQ multiplex PCR. The data contain around 230,000 clones, approximately 86% of them seen just once; the ten biggest clones take up roughly 1.2%. The germline V gene has CDR1 MNHEY and CDR2 SVGAGI. Trimming stripped 5 bases from V and 0 bases from J, with 11 bases between. This CDR3 region has 15 residues. The study, taken as a whole, reports: Subsequent analysis found a tendency for first-cohort TCR clusters to co-occur within the roughly 130 validation repertoires.

This rearrangement joins TRBV6-5 to TRBJ1-3, with D unresolved. The sequenced sample was PBMCs. This TCR was sampled from a woman aged 25 to 45 in good health and CMV-seropositive. CDR3 loop: CASSPHLDSGNTIYF. The CDR3 DNA reads as TGTGCCAGCAGTCCCCACTTAGACTCTGGAAACACCATATATTTT.